This TCR beta chain was captured by sequencing in a study of shared clonotypes between healthy human individuals. Study findings and constraints: Several donors showed sharing of about 4.6% of naive CD4 clonotypes.

Trimming took 1 base from V and 3 from J, leaving 6 bases between them. Germline V lookup: CDR1 MNHNS, CDR2 SASEGT. The CDR3 is 13 amino acids. With respect to this clone: The antigen remains undetermined.

Naive CD8 cells were CD45RO-negative, positively selected for CCR7, excluding terminally differentiated effector memory CD45RA+ cells. Produced via immunoSEQ multiplex PCR; TCRdb's table is partial and in-frame only. The table has around 1,900,000 clones, around 93% seen once; the top ten hold 1.5% to 2%. Source material: naive CD8+ T cells from PBMCs. The genes are TRBV6-1 and TRBJ1-2; D gene ambiguous. This receptor was identified in a man between 18 and 29 years old in good health. Some clones in this sample may be carry-over from other donors' samples. CDR3 nucleotides: TGTGCCAGCAGTGAAGGGATCCACTATGGCTACACCTTC. The encoded protein is CASSEGIHYGYTF.